The entry that follows covers one T cell receptor beta chain sequence. What it binds is unknown. TCRdb redid the calling of the 5' RACE reads with MiXCR, one entry per CDR3 protein. This sample has 350,000 to 550,000 distinct CDR3 sequences; around 17% occur once, and the top ten carry 20% to 25%. The sample is drawn from a study of T-cell memory formation after mild COVID-19. Study-wide findings and caveats: The study found contracting CD4+ clones mainly in CM and EM and contracting CD8+ clones in EMRA.

The CDR3 spans 15 residues. Germline lookup yields CDR1 MNHEY and CDR2 SMNVEV (reference sequence). The V and J ends lost 5 bases and 0 bases respectively, with 11 bases between them. The sequenced sample consisted of PBMCs or a T cell subset sorted from them (not recorded which). This TCR came from a man aged 18 to 29 who had mild COVID-19 (a few samples of this study predate the infection). Cell type and time point are not known. The V call is TRBV27, the J call TRBJ2-1, with D perhaps assigned TRBD1 or TRBD2 (6 bases each). CDR3 DNA sequence: TGTGCCAGCAGTGGGGGGCTCAGCTCCTACAATGAGCAGTTCTTC. The encoded protein is CASSGGLSSYNEQFF.